This passage covers 8 T cell receptor beta chains from one sample sequenced in a study of cytomegalovirus exposure and HLA in healthy donors. The method was immunoSEQ multiplex PCR; TCRdb's version includes in-frame clones alone and lacks a portion of them. The sample gives about 130,000 clones, about 88% of which show up once; about 8.2% is in the top ten. Sequenced sample: PBMCs. The receptors were sampled from a woman between 18 and 29 years old in good health and CMV-seropositive.

In this sample, this clone turned up once. One end of the junction does not line up with germline, which may come from a read error. The chain links TRBV29-1 to TRBJ2-3, with 9 nucleotides matching TRBD2. The length of the CDR3 is 11 residues. CDR1 and CDR2 (germline): SQVTM, ANQGSEA. The CDR3 nucleotides read TGCAGCGTGGAGACTAGCGGACGAAGGAATTTT. Its protein product is CSVETSGRRNF.

The V and J genes are TRBV12-2 and TRBJ1-2. TRBV12-2 is classified as a pseudogene. The CDR3 totals 18 residues. The CDR3 protein is CASRLRGRAGPYNYGYTF. The DNA for the CDR3 is TGTGCAAGTCGCCTCCGTGGGAGGGCAGGGCCTTATAACTATGGCTACACCTTC.

This chain links TRBV4-2 with TRBJ1-6; tentatively, D is TRBD1 (5 bases). CDR1 and CDR2 (germline): LGHNA, YNFKEQ. This CDR3 has 19 amino acids. The ends were cut back, 3 bases at V and 6 bases at J, with 24 bases in the middle. In DNA, the CDR3 is TGTGCCAGCAGCCACATGGGGCTTTTCCCAAAAGAGTTTAATTCACCCCTCCACTTT. This translates into CASSHMGLFPKEFNSPLHF.

This chain uses TRBV28 with TRBJ2-3; D might be TRBD2 (5 bases). Germline CDR1 reads MDHEN; CDR2 reads SYDVKM. CDR3 length: 15 amino acids. V dropped 7 bases and J dropped 4 bases, with 18 bases sitting between them. The CDR3 DNA is TGTGCCAGCAAGTTGATGAGCGGTTTATCAGATACGCAGTATTTT. Translating gives CASKLMSGLSDTQYF.

The chain combines TRBV10-2 with TRBJ1-5; 8 bases are a match to TRBD1. The CDR3 has 17 amino acids. Trimming took 5 bases from V and 8 from J; bases not matched to a gene: 17. CDR1 is WSHSY and CDR2 is SAAADI in the germline V gene. The CDR3 DNA is TGCGCCAGCAGTTCCGGACAGGGTGGCCCTTTTTGGGAGCCCCAGCATTTT. Residues: CASSSGQGGPFWEPQHF.

The rearrangement uses TRBV19 and TRBJ1-1; unclear D gene. Germline V CDR1 and CDR2: LNHDA, SQIVND (reference sequence). There are 14 residues in the CDR3. Trimming cost V 9 bases and J 0 bases, with 14 bases left between them. As DNA, the CDR3 is TGTGCCAGCCGCGTAGGGAGATTGAACACTGAAGCTTTCTTT. Its translation: CASRVGRLNTEAFF. Combining the CDR3 with reference TRBV19 and TRBJ1-1 gives the whole variable domain DGGITQSPKYLFRKEGQNVTLSCEQNLNHDAMYWYRQDPGQGLRLIYYSQIVNDFQKGDIAEGYSVSREKKESFPLTVTSAQKNPTAFYLCASRVGRLNTEAFFGQGTRLTVV.

The rearrangement joins TRBV5-1 to TRBJ1-1, with no clear D. Looked up from germline, CDR1 is SGHRS and CDR2 is YFSETQ. Trimming shortened V by 0 bases and J by 1 base, and 4 bases separated the two germline ends. The CDR3 has 13 amino acids. The DNA of the CDR3 is TGCGCCAGCAGCTTGGCCGGGAACACTGAAGCTTTCTTT. Protein product: CASSLAGNTEAFF.

The chain uses TRBV25-1 and TRBJ2-1, with D possibly being TRBD2 (5 bases). Germline V gene lookup returns CDR1 MGHDK and CDR2 SYGVNS. The CDR3 extends over 14 amino acids. Trimming removed 6 bases at V and 3 bases at J, with 12 bases between. CDR3: CASSGIGGYNEQFF. CDR3 coding DNA: TGTGCCAGCAGCGGGATCGGAGGCTACAATGAGCAGTTCTTC. The variable domain in full, with the rest retrieved from reference TRBV25-1 and TRBJ2-1, is EADIYQTPRYLVIGTGKKITLECSQTMGHDKMYWYQQDPGMELHLIHYSYGVNSTEKGDLSSESTVSRIRTEHFPLTLESARPSHTSQYLCASSGIGGYNEQFFGPGTRLTVL.